One sample yielded the 21 T cell receptor beta chains listed below, sequenced in a study of CD8 T cells in ankylosing spondylitis. TCRdb re-derived calls from the 5' RACE reads in MiXCR, one entry per CDR3 protein. The profile shows some 240,000 distinct CDR3 sequences, under 20% of them singletons. The source material was blood, either unsorted or a sorted T cell fraction (not recorded which). Every receptor here comes from a male donor with ankylosing spondylitis or in good health (not recorded which).

This clonotype was recorded a few times. This sequence joins TRBV6-1 and TRBJ2-1; 8 bases align to TRBD1. J gave up 6 bases and V 6 bases, and 7 bases lay outside the gene matches. The CDR3 contains 14 residues. The V gene's germline CDR1 is MNHNS and CDR2 SASEGT. The CDR3 DNA is TGTGCCAGCAGCTCGATCACAGGGGGCAATGAGCAGTTCTTC. This translates into CASSSITGGNEQFF.

This chain uses TRBV7-6 with TRBJ2-1, with TRBD2 matching 10 bases. The CDR3 loop spans 13 amino acids. The V gene end was trimmed by 4 bases and the J gene end by 10 bases; junction bases not matched to a gene: 4. Per germline, CDR1 SGHVS and CDR2 FNYEAQ. In DNA form, the CDR3 reads TGTGCCAGCAGCTGGGGACTAGCGCCCGAGCAGTTCTTC. It codes for CASSWGLAPEQFF.

This clonotype appeared a few times. V and J are TRBV29-1 and TRBJ2-1, with D unclear. Germline values: CDR1 SQVTM, CDR2 ANQGSEA. The CDR3 is made up of 17 amino acids. The V and J ends lost 0 bases and 0 bases respectively, with 15 bases between them. This chain's CDR3 is CSVEDLDRVGSYNEQFF. The CDR3 nucleotides read TGCAGCGTTGAAGATCTCGATAGGGTAGGCTCCTACAATGAGCAGTTCTTC.

The sample holds a few counts of this clonotype. The chain has TRBV28 and TRBJ2-7; a possible D gene is TRBD1 (6 bases). V was pared by 5 bases and J by 4 bases, with 18 bases between. Germline loops: CDR1 MDHEN, CDR2 SYDVKM. The CDR3 has 15 residues. CDR3 region: CASSPYPRDTYEQYF. In DNA, the CDR3 is TGTGCCAGCAGTCCGTACCCGAGGGACACTTACGAGCAGTACTTC.

This clonotype has a count of ten or more. The genes are TRBV4-3 and TRBJ1-1; D is possibly TRBD1 (5 bases). CDR1 is LGHNA and CDR2 is YSLEER in the germline V gene. The CDR3 covers 14 residues. V gave up 1 base and J gave up 5 bases, with 11 bases separating them. CDR3 nucleotides: TGCGCCAGCAGCCAAGGGGGGTTCGTAACTGAAGCTTTCTTT. Its protein is CASSQGGFVTEAFF.

This chain joins TRBV27 and TRBJ2-7; a possible D gene is TRBD1 (5 bases). CDR3 length: 15 amino acids. CDR1 MNHEY and CDR2 SMNVEV come from the germline V gene (reference sequence). With 7 bases removed from V and 0 bases from J, the gap between germline ends came to 16 bases. Here the CDR3 DNA reads TGTGCCAGCACCGATTTGACAGCAACCTCCTACGAGCAGTACTTC. Protein sequence: CASTDLTATSYEQYF.

Here the CDR3 DNA reads TGCAGCGTACGAGACAGGGAAAATCAGCCCCAGCATTTT. Amino acid sequence: CSVRDRENQPQHF. The gene calls are TRBV29-1 and TRBJ1-5; 7 bases align to TRBD1. Germline V gene lookup returns CDR1 SQVTM and CDR2 ANQGSEA. After removal of 6 bases from V and 4 bases from J, the junction contained 6 bases not matched to a gene. The CDR3 is made up of 13 amino acids.

The table lists this clonotype with a few counts. The chain uses TRBV5-1 and TRBJ2-3, with D possibly TRBD2 on 6 matching bases. V lost 4 bases, J lost 0 bases, and 18 bases lay in between. This CDR3 comprises 17 residues. Germline values: CDR1 SGHRS, CDR2 YFSETQ. CDR3 sequence reads: CASSAAQGGISTDTQYF. The CDR3 DNA reads as TGCGCCAGCAGCGCCGCTCAGGGCGGGATTAGCACAGATACGCAGTATTTT. Variable domain in full (rest from reference TRBV5-1 and TRBJ2-3): KAGVTQTPRYLIKTRGQQVTLSCSPISGHRSVSWYQQTPGQGLQFLFEYFSETQRNKGNFPGRFSGRQFSNSRSEMNVSTLELGDSALYLCASSAAQGGISTDTQYFGPGTRLTVL.

The gene calls are TRBV7-8 and TRBJ2-1; 7 bases match TRBD2. J gave up 8 bases and V 2 bases, and 9 bases lay outside the gene matches. Germline lookup yields CDR1 SGHVS and CDR2 FQNEAQ. The CDR3 has 15 residues. CDR3 region: CASSLFWTSVDEQFF. CDR3 coding DNA: TGTGCCAGCAGCTTATTTTGGACTAGTGTCGATGAGCAGTTCTTC. Using reference TRBV7-8 and TRBJ2-1 for the parts outside the CDR3, the full variable domain is GAGVSQSPRYKVAKRGQDVALRCDPISGHVSLFWYQQALGQGPEFLTYFQNEAQLDKSGLPSDRFFAERPEGSVSTLKIQRTQQEDSAVYLCASSLFWTSVDEQFFGPGTRLTVL.

This chain connects TRBV9 to TRBJ2-7; D assignment may be TRBD1 or TRBD2 (5 bases each). The ends were cut back, 0 bases at V and 5 bases at J, with 15 bases in the middle. The CDR3 length is 15 residues. CDR1 SGDLS and CDR2 YYNGEE come from the germline V gene. The CDR3 sequence is CASSVEGTGRHEQYF. CDR3 bases: TGTGCCAGCAGCGTAGAAGGGACGGGCCGCCACGAGCAGTACTTC.

This clonotype was observed a handful of times. This sequence joins TRBV11-2 and TRBJ2-5; D remains unclear. V was cut by 4 bases and J by 3 bases, with 9 bases left in between. CDR1 and CDR2 (germline): SGHAT, FQNNGV. The CDR3 has 13 amino acids. The DNA for the CDR3 is TGTGCCAGCAGCTCTCGGACCGAAGAGACCCAGTACTTC. This gives the protein CASSSRTEETQYF.

This chain joins TRBV20-1 and TRBJ2-1; 11 bases agree with TRBD2. This CDR3 comprises 15 residues. Trimming took 1 base from V and 3 from J; bases not matched to a gene: 2. In germline, CDR1 is DFQATT, CDR2 SNEGSKA (reference sequence). CDR3 protein: CSARGTSGSYNEQFF. CDR3 DNA: TGCAGTGCTAGAGGCACTAGCGGGAGCTACAATGAGCAGTTCTTC.

The V call is TRBV7-2, the J call TRBJ2-7; 9 bases match TRBD1. From germline, CDR1 is SGHTA and CDR2 FQGNSA. This CDR3 has 17 amino acids. V lost 4 bases to trimming and J lost 0 bases; unmatched junction nucleotides: 10. CDR3 sequence reads: CASSSRDGTGSSYEQYF. The CDR3 DNA follows: TGTGCCAGCAGCTCACGCGACGGGACAGGGAGCTCCTACGAGCAGTACTTC.

The sample holds many counts of this clonotype. The J gene is TRBJ2-2, the V gene TRBV27; D gene uncertain. Germline CDR1 is MNHEY and CDR2 is SMNVEV (reference sequence). The CDR3 runs 11 residues. V was shortened by 6 bases and J by 4 bases, with 3 bases between the two germline ends. CDR3 protein: CASSRTGELFF. CDR3 in DNA: TGTGCCAGCAGCCGCACCGGGGAGCTGTTTTTT.

V usage is TRBV6-1 and J usage is TRBJ2-5; 11 nucleotides line up with TRBD2. Germline V CDR1 and CDR2: MNHNS, SASEGT. The CDR3 is 16 amino acids. The DNA for the CDR3 is TGTCAAAGACAGGTAGCGGGAGGGTTAGCTCGGGAGACCCAGTACTTC. It codes for CQRQVAGGLARETQYF.

The rearrangement uses TRBV27 and TRBJ2-7; 7 nucleotides line up with TRBD1. Germline V gene sequence: CDR1 MNHEY, CDR2 SMNVEV (reference sequence). J lost 2 bases, V lost 3 bases, and 7 bases had no gene match. The length of the CDR3 is 15 residues. CDR3: CASSFGQVRPYEQYF. DNA of the CDR3: TGTGCCAGCAGTTTCGGACAGGTCCGCCCCTACGAGCAGTACTTC.

This clonotype was seen more than once but under ten times. V usage is TRBV4-1 and J usage is TRBJ1-2, with 10 bases matching TRBD1. There are 15 residues in the CDR3. Looked up from germline, CDR1 is MGHRA and CDR2 is YSYEKL. Unmatched junction bases numbered 5, after V lost 3 bases and J lost 4 bases. CDR3: CASSQGTGAGYGYTF. The CDR3, as DNA: TGCGCCAGCAGCCAGGGGACAGGGGCGGGCTATGGCTACACCTTC.

This clonotype was found a few times. The CDR3 bases are TGTGCCAGCAGCAACGGAAGCGGGCGCACCTACGAGCAGTACTTC. Its translation is CASSNGSGRTYEQYF. This chain links TRBV21-1 with TRBJ2-7. TRBV21-1 corresponds to a pseudogene. This CDR3 region has 15 residues.

This clonotype was counted many times. The genes are TRBV12-3 or TRBV12-4 and TRBJ2-5; D ambiguous. The V gene lost 0 bases and the J gene lost 7 bases, with 6 bases spanning the gap. The CDR3 runs to 12 residues. The CDR3 loop is CASSLAQRTQYF. The CDR3 coding sequence is TGTGCCAGCAGTTTAGCGCAGAGGACCCAGTACTTC.

This clonotype was seen more than once but under ten times. This chain joins TRBV5-1 and TRBJ1-1; 8 bases agree with TRBD1. The germline CDR1 and CDR2 sequences are SGHRS and YFSETQ. The CDR3 totals 13 residues. V lost 4 bases to trimming and J lost 4 bases; unmatched junction nucleotides: 3. The CDR3 loop reads CASSTGQATEAFF. The CDR3 DNA reads TGCGCCAGCAGCACGGGACAGGCCACTGAAGCTTTCTTT.

The gene calls are TRBV4-1 and TRBJ2-7; 7 nucleotides line up with TRBD2. Germline values: CDR1 MGHRA, CDR2 YSYEKL. J lost 0 bases, V lost 2 bases, and 7 bases had no gene match. The length of the CDR3 is 16 residues. Here the CDR3 reads CASSQTSGESSYEQYF. In DNA, the CDR3 is TGCGCCAGCAGCCAAACCAGCGGGGAGAGCTCCTACGAGCAGTACTTC.